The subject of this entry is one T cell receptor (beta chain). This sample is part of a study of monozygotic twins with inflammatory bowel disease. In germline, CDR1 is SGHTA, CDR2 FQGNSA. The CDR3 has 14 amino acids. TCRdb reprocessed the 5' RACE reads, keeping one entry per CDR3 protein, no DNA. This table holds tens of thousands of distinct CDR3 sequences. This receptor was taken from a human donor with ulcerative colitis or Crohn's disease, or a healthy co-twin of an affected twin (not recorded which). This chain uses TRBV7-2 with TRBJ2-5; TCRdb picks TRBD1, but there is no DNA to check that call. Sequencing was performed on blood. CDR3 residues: CASSPRQGSKTQYF.